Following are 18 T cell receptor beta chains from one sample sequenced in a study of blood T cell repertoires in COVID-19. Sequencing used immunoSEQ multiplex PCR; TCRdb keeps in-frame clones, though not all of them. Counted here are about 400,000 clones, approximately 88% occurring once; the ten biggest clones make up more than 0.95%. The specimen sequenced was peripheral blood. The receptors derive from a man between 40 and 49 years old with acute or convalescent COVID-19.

DNA of the CDR3: TGTGCCAGCAGTGAACCGGGACAGGGGACCGACGAGCAGTACTTC. It translates to CASSEPGQGTDEQYF. The chain combines TRBV2 with TRBJ2-7; 10 bases map to TRBD1. This CDR3 comprises 15 residues. Germline loops: CDR1 SNHLY, CDR2 FYNNEI. V was pared by 2 bases and J by 5 bases, with 6 bases of the junction left unmatched.

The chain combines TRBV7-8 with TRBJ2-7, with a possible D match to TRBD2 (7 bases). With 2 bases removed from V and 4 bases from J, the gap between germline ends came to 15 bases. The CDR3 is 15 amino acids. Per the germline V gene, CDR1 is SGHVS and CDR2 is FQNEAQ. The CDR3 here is CASSLSPGGGYEQYF. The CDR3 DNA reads TGTGCCAGCAGCTTATCCCCGGGGGGCGGATACGAGCAGTACTTC.

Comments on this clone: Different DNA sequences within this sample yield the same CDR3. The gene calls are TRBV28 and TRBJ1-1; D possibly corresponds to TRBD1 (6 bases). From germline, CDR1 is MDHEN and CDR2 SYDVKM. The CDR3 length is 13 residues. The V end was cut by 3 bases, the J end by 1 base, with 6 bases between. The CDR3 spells CASSLTGNTEAFF. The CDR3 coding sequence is TGTGCCAGCAGTTTGACAGGGAACACTGAAGCTTTCTTT.

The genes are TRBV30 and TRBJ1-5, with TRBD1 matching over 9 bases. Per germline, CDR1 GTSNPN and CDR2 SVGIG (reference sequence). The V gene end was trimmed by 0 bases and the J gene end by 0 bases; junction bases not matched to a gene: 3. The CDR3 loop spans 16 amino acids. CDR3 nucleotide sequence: TGTGCCTGGAGTGTACAGGGGGCGTATAGCAATCAGCCCCAGCATTTT. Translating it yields CAWSVQGAYSNQPQHF.

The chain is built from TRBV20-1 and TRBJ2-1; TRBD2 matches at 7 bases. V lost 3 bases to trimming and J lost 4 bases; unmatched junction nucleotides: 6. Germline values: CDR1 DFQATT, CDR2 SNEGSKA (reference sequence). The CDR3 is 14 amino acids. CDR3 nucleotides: TGCAGTGCTAGTGAGCGGGGCGCATACAATGAGCAGTTCTTC. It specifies CSASERGAYNEQFF.

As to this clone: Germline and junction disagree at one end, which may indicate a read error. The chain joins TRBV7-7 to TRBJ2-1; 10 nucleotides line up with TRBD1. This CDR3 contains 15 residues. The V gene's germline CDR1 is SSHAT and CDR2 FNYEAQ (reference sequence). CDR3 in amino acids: CASSLGQGTLNEQFF. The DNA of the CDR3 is TGTGCTAGCAGCCTGGGACAGGGGACGCTCAATGAGCAGTTCTTC.

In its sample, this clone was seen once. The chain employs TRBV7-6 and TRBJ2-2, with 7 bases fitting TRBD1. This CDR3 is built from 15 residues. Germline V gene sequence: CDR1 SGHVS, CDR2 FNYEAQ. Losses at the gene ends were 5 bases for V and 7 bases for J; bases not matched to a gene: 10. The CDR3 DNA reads TGTGCCAGCAGCCAATCGGGACAGCGCGGCGGGGAGCTGTTTTTT. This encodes CASSQSGQRGGELFF.

The CDR3 loop is CASSLGTLTRGYTF. CDR3 nucleotides: TGTGCCAGCAGTTTAGGCACCTTAACACGAGGCTACACCTTC. The genes are TRBV28 and TRBJ1-2, with D unresolved. Trimming stripped 2 bases from V and 8 bases from J, with 15 bases between. This CDR3 has 14 residues. CDR1 is MDHEN, CDR2 SYDVKM, per germline.

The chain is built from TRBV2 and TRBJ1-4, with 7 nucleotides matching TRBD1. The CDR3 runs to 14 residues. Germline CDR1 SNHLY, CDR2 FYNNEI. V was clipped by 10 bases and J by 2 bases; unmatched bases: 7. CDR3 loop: CATQRQGTNEKLFF. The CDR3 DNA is TGTGCCACCCAACGACAGGGCACTAATGAAAAACTGTTTTTT. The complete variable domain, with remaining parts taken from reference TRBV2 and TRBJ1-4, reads EPEVTQTPSHQVTQMGQEVILRCVPISNHLYFYWYRQILGQKVEFLVSFYNNEISEKSEIFDDQFSVERPDGSNFTLKIRSTKLEDSAMYFCATQRQGTNEKLFFGSGTQLSVL.

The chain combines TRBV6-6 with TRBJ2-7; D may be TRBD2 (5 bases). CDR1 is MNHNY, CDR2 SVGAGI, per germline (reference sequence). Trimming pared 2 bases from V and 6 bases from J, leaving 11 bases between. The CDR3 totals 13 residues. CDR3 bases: TGTGCCAGCAGTTACGGGGAGTATGGCGAGCAGTACTTC. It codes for CASSYGEYGEQYF.

DNA of the CDR3: TGTGCCAGCAGTTACTCGAGAGGGTTCACTGAAGCTTTCTTT. It is translated as CASSYSRGFTEAFF. The V and J genes are TRBV6-5 and TRBJ1-1; no clear D gene. The germline V and J ends were trimmed by 0 bases and 4 bases, with 9 bases remaining between them. Per the germline V gene, CDR1 is MNHEY and CDR2 is SVGAGI. This CDR3 is 14 amino acids long.

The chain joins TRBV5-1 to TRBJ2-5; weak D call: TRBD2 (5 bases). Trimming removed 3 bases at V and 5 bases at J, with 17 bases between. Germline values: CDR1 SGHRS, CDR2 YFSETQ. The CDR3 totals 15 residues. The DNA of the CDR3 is TGCGCCAGCAGCTCCGGGATTGGAAATGGGGAGACCCAGTACTTC. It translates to CASSSGIGNGETQYF.

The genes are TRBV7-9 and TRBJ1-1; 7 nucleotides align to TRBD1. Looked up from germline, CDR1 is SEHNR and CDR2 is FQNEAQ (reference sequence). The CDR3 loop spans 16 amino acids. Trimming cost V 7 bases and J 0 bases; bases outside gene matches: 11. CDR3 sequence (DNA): TGTGCCAGCACCCCTCGACAGGGTTTTGTGAACACTGAAGCTTTCTTT. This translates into CASTPRQGFVNTEAFF.

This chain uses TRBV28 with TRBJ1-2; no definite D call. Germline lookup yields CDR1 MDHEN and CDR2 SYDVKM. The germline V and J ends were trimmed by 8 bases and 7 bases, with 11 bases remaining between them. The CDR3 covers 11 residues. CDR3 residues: CASRVVTGYTF. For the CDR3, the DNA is TGTGCCAGCCGGGTGGTCACTGGCTACACCTTC.

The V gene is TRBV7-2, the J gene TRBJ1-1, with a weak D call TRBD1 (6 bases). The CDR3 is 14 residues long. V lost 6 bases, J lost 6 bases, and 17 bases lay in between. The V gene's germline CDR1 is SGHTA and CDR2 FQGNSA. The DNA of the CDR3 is TGTGCCAGCAGAGACAGGTATTCAGTCGCTGAAGCTTTCTTT. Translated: CASRDRYSVAEAFF.

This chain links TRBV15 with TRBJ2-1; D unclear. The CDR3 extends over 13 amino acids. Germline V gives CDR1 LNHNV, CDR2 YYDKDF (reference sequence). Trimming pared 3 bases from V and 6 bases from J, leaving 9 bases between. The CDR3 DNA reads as TGTGCCACCAGCAGGGGCCGATTCAATGAGCAGTTCTTC. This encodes CATSRGRFNEQFF. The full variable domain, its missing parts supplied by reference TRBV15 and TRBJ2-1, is DAMVIQNPRYQVTQFGKPVTLSCSQTLNHNVMYWYQQKSSQAPKLLFHYYDKDFNNEADTPDNFQSRRPNTSFCFLDIRSPGLGDTAMYLCATSRGRFNEQFFGPGTRLTVL.

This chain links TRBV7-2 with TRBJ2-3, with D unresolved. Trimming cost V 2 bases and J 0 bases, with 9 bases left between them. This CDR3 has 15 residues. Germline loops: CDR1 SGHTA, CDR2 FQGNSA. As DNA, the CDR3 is TGTGCCAGCAGCTTATTGTCGAGCAGCACAGATACGCAGTATTTT. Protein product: CASSLLSSSTDTQYF.

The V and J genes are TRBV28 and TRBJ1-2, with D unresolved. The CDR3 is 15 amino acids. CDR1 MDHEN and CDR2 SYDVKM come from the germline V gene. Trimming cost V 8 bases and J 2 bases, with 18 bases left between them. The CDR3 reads CASGEGWDLNYGYTF. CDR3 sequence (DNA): TGTGCCAGCGGGGAGGGTTGGGATTTAAACTATGGCTACACCTTC.